This passage covers 5 T cell receptor beta chains from one sample sequenced in a study of cytomegalovirus exposure and HLA in healthy donors. A multiplex PCR was run with 60 Vbeta primers and 13 Jbeta primers. Assay used: immunoSEQ multiplex PCR; TCRdb lists only in-frame clones, some missing. The data contain 70,000 to 95,000 clones, roughly 75% of them seen just once; the ten biggest clones take up approximately 2%. The sequenced material came from PBMCs. These receptors all stem from a man aged 35-49 years in good health and CMV-seronegative.

This chain links TRBV29-1 with TRBJ2-3; D is undetermined. V shed 3 bases and J shed 3 bases, with 7 bases lying between them. Looked up from germline, CDR1 is SQVTM and CDR2 is ANQGSEA. The CDR3 has 12 amino acids. CDR3: CSVDSPTDTQYF. CDR3 DNA: TGCAGCGTTGATTCCCCGACAGATACGCAGTATTTT.

The V gene is TRBV6-6, the J gene TRBJ2-3; 8 positions agree with TRBD1. Germline V gives CDR1 MNHNY, CDR2 SVGAGI (reference sequence). This CDR3 comprises 15 residues. Trimming cost V 2 bases and J 0 bases; bases outside gene matches: 1. CDR3 protein: CASSYRQGSTDTQYF. Here the CDR3 DNA reads TGTGCCAGCAGTTACCGACAGGGGAGCACAGATACGCAGTATTTT.

V and J are TRBV11-2 and TRBJ2-2; 12 bases line up with TRBD2. This CDR3 has 17 residues. V shed 2 bases, J shed 4 bases, and the junction held 5 bases outside the gene matches. CDR1 is SGHAT and CDR2 is FQNNGV in the germline V gene. The CDR3 is CASSLRTSGTLTGELFF. DNA of the CDR3: TGTGCCAGCAGCTTAAGGACTAGCGGGACTCTCACCGGGGAGCTGTTTTTT.

The gene calls are TRBV25-1 and TRBJ2-7; 10 positions match TRBD1. The ends lost 6 bases at V and 2 bases at J; junction bases unmatched: 13. The CDR3 runs to 17 residues. The germline V gene encodes CDR1 MGHDK and CDR2 SYGVNS. The CDR3 DNA reads as TGTGCCAGCAGCCCGGGACAGGGGTCTTTTCTCCCCTACGAGCAGTACTTC. This sequence encodes CASSPGQGSFLPYEQYF.

The chain employs TRBV27 and TRBJ1-6, with TRBD1 matching over 8 bases. The V segment lost 4 bases and the J segment 0 bases; nucleotides outside the gene matches: 2. Germline CDR1 MNHEY, CDR2 SMNVEV (reference sequence). The CDR3 loop spans 16 amino acids. CDR3 in DNA: TGTGCCAGCAGTTCGGACAGGGACTCCTATAATTCACCCCTCCACTTT. Its translation is CASSSDRDSYNSPLHF.